A selection of T cell receptor beta chains follows, all from one sample in a study of blood T cell repertoires in COVID-19. Assay used: immunoSEQ multiplex PCR; TCRdb lists only in-frame clones, some missing. The profile shows approximately 240,000 clones, around four fifths of them singletons. Sequencing was done on a sample of peripheral blood. The receptor set was obtained from a woman of 80 years or more with active or convalescent COVID-19. Each CDR3 is given with its conserved first and last residue. A D gene is named only where the DNA matches it firmly. Rows give clone size only sometimes, using once, few, many, or a class for an expanded clone.

V gene,J gene,clone size,D gene,CDR3 DNA,CDR3 protein
TRBV29-1,TRBJ1-2,many,TRBD1,TGCAGCGTTTTAGGGAGGACAGGGGCGTCACCTGATGGCTACACCTTC,CSVLGRTGASPDGYTF
TRBV5-8,TRBJ2-3,once,TRBD2,TGTGCCAGCAGCCAGAGGACTAGGAGTCGAGATACGCAGTATTTT,CASSQRTRSRDTQYF
TRBV19,TRBJ2-1,.,TRBD2,TGTGCCAGTTCATTTGGGGGGGCCTACAATGAGCAGTTCTTC,CASSFGGAYNEQFF
TRBV6-1,TRBJ1-5,.,.,TGTGCCAGCAGTGAATTTGGGCAGATTAGCAATCAGCCCCAGCATTTT,CASSEFGQISNQPQHF
TRBV9,TRBJ2-1,once,TRBD2,TGTGCCAGCAGCGCGACTAGCGGGAGTCAGGTCAATGAGCAGTTCTTC,CASSATSGSQVNEQFF
TRBV6-2/TRBV6-3,TRBJ1-5,few,.,TGTGCCAGCAGTTACAGGCGGGGGGCTAGCAACAATCAGCCCCAGCATTTT,CASSYRRGASNNQPQHF
TRBV3-1/TRBV3-2,TRBJ2-7,.,.,TGTGCCAGCAGCCCTGCCCACGGCGAGCAGTACTTC,CASSPAHGEQYF
TRBV10-2,TRBJ1-1,.,.,TGCGCCAGCAGTGAGTCGGTAGGGGCGGTCGCTTTCTTT,CASSESVGAVAFF
TRBV11-3,TRBJ2-1,.,TRBD1,TGTGCCAGCACCCCAGACAGGGGGCTCCTTAATGAGCAGTTCTTC,CASTPDRGLLNEQFF
TRBV5-1,TRBJ2-5,once,TRBD2,TGCGCCAGCAGCTTGGGTAGCGGGGGGTCCTTCGGGGAGACCCAGTACTTC,CASSLGSGGSFGETQYF
TRBV5-4,TRBJ1-6,.,TRBD1,TGTGCCAGCAGCTCATATAACAGGGGGAGAGATTCACCCCTCCACTTT,CASSSYNRGRDSPLHF
TRBV27,TRBJ1-2,.,TRBD1,TGTGCCAGCAGGATCACGACAGGGATGTATGGCTACACCTTC,CASRITTGMYGYTF
TRBV5-1,TRBJ2-1,.,.,TGCGCCAGCAGCTTGGCCCCATACAATGAGCAGTTCTTC,CASSLAPYNEQFF
TRBV7-2,TRBJ1-2,few,.,TGTGCCAGCAGCTTAGCTGGGGCGAAGGGCTACACCTTC,CASSLAGAKGYTF
TRBV7-8,TRBJ2-2,.,TRBD1,TGTGCCAGCAGCGCACGACAGGGGGCGGATAGAGTGGAGCTGTTTTTT,CASSARQGADRVELFF
TRBV7-2,TRBJ2-7,.,.,TGTGCCAGCAGCTTAGTGGCCAGGGTGATCTACGAGCAGTACTTC,CASSLVARVIYEQYF
TRBV19,TRBJ2-2,.,TRBD1,TGTGCCAGTAGCCGACCGGGACAGGGAGGGAGGGCCAACACCGGGGAGCTGTTTTTT,CASSRPGQGGRANTGELFF
TRBV19,TRBJ2-2,.,TRBD2,TGTGCCAGTAGTCTAAGCGGGGTTTTCACCGGGGAGCTGTTTTTT,CASSLSGVFTGELFF
TRBV30,TRBJ2-7,.,TRBD2,TGTGCCTGGACGAGAGCGGGACCCTACGAGCAGTACTTC,CAWTRAGPYEQYF
TRBV29-1,TRBJ2-2,.,TRBD1,TGCAGCGCCTCTAAAGACGGGACAGCCACCGGGGAGCTGTTTTTT,CSASKDGTATGELFF
TRBV30,TRBJ1-1,few,.,TGTGCCTGGAGTCCCAGCGACACTGAAGCTTTCTTT,CAWSPSDTEAFF
TRBV7-9,TRBJ2-1,.,.,TGTGCCAGCACCCTCGGGAGCACCTACAATGAGCAGTTCTTC,CASTLGSTYNEQFF
TRBV7-2,TRBJ1-3,.,.,TGTGCCAGCAGCCCACAGGGTCCTGGAAACACCATATATTTT,CASSPQGPGNTIYF
TRBV5-8,TRBJ1-3,.,TRBD1,TGTGCCAGCAGCCATGGGACAGTTGGAGACACCATATATTTT,CASSHGTVGDTIYF